Sequencing of this T cell receptor (beta chain) was carried out in a study of control samples from healthy donors and cancer patients. Only in-frame clones appear in the TCRdb table, and some are missing; sequencing was by immunoSEQ multiplex PCR. The sample includes approximately 190,000 clones, 91% of them seen just once. Germline CDR1 WNHNN, CDR2 SYGVQD (reference sequence). CDR3 length equals 13 residues. V lost 3 bases to trimming and J lost 9 bases; unmatched junction nucleotides: 4. Sequencing was carried out using blood. This chain uses TRBV10-1 with TRBJ2-1; TRBD1 matches 8 bases. The sequence came from a man between 25 and 39 years old in good health. The CDR3 region is CASSEQGVSEQFF. The CDR3 DNA reads TGCGCCAGCAGTGAACAGGGGGTGAGTGAGCAGTTCTTC.